The 29 T cell receptor beta chains listed next were all sequenced from one sample in a study of PD-1 blockade in mismatch repair-deficient tumors. Some clones are missing from TCRdb's copy, which holds only in-frame ones; the method was immunoSEQ multiplex PCR. The sample lists 90,000 to 130,000 clones, roughly 80% occurring once. The source material was peripheral blood, sampled more than 58 weeks after starting pembrolizumab. These receptor sequences come from an adult with mismatch repair-deficient cancer.

The J gene is TRBJ1-5, the V gene TRBV19, with 9 nucleotides matching TRBD1. The germline V gene encodes CDR1 LNHDA and CDR2 SQIVND (reference sequence). V shed 5 bases, J shed 0 bases, and the junction held 11 bases outside the gene matches. The CDR3 covers 18 residues. CDR3 sequence reads: CASSFSGQGTLSNQPQHF. The DNA of the CDR3 is TGTGCCAGTAGTTTCAGTGGACAGGGGACCCTTAGCAATCAGCCCCAGCATTTT.

This sequence joins TRBV28 and TRBJ1-4, with D maybe TRBD1 (5 bases). This CDR3 spans 15 amino acids. The V end lost 7 bases, the J end lost 5 bases, and 17 bases lay between the germline ends. CDR1 is MDHEN and CDR2 is SYDVKM in the germline V gene. Here the CDR3 DNA reads TGTGCCAGCACCGACCCCGGGGCAGCGAATGAAAAACTGTTTTTT. It yields the protein CASTDPGAANEKLFF.

The chain combines TRBV4-1 with TRBJ2-3; TRBD1 might be the D (5 bases). In germline, CDR1 is MGHRA, CDR2 YSYEKL. The CDR3 loop spans 14 amino acids. V lost 3 bases to trimming and J lost 4 bases, with 11 bases between them. This chain's CDR3 is CASSQQQVSDTQYF. The CDR3 DNA sequence: TGCGCCAGCAGCCAGCAACAGGTCTCAGATACGCAGTATTTT.

The rearrangement joins TRBV19 to TRBJ2-2, with 9 nucleotides matching TRBD2. Losses at the gene ends were 4 bases for V and 0 bases for J; bases not matched to a gene: 9. The CDR3 runs to 18 residues. Germline CDR1 is LNHDA and CDR2 is SQIVND (reference sequence). CDR3 region: CASSKSSASGANTGELFF. The CDR3 DNA follows: TGTGCCAGTAGTAAGTCTTCGGCTAGCGGGGCGAACACCGGGGAGCTGTTTTTT. The full variable domain, in which reference TRBV19 and TRBJ2-2 provide the parts outside the CDR3, is DGGITQSPKYLFRKEGQNVTLSCEQNLNHDAMYWYRQDPGQGLRLIYYSQIVNDFQKGDIAEGYSVSREKKESFPLTVTSAQKNPTAFYLCASSKSSASGANTGELFFGEGSRLTVL.

The chain joins TRBV4-1 to TRBJ2-5, with 8 bases that match TRBD2. Per the germline V gene, CDR1 is MGHRA and CDR2 is YSYEKL. The CDR3 contains 13 residues. The V and J ends lost 4 bases and 4 bases, in that order; junction bases with no gene match: 2. The CDR3 DNA reads as TGCGCCAGCAGCCGGCTAGCGGGAGAGACCCAGTACTTC. Translating gives CASSRLAGETQYF.

This clone occurred a few times. The rearrangement links TRBV7-2 to TRBJ2-5; the D call may be TRBD1 or TRBD2 (6 bases each). There are 14 residues in the CDR3. From germline, CDR1 is SGHTA and CDR2 FQGNSA. V was cut by 4 bases and J by 4 bases, with 13 bases left in between. The CDR3 loop reads CASSSWGAGETQYF. DNA for the CDR3: TGTGCCAGCAGCTCGTGGGGGGCTGGAGAGACCCAGTACTTC.

This rearrangement joins TRBV14 to TRBJ2-1, with D possibly TRBD2 on 6 matching bases. Germline CDR1 reads SGHDN; CDR2 reads FVKESK. Trimming took 2 bases from V and 5 from J, leaving 13 bases between them. This CDR3 contains 15 residues. In DNA form, the CDR3 reads TGTGCCAGCAGCCAACCGGGAGCCTTCCACAATGAGCAGTTCTTC. Encoded protein: CASSQPGAFHNEQFF.

The chain uses TRBV28 and TRBJ2-7, with D possibly TRBD2 on 6 matching bases. Trimming removed 9 bases at V and 0 bases at J, with 15 bases between. The CDR3 contains 14 residues. Per germline, CDR1 MDHEN and CDR2 SYDVKM. The CDR3 spells CASSGGASSYEQYF. The CDR3 DNA follows: TGTGCCAGTTCAGGAGGGGCGAGCTCCTACGAGCAGTACTTC. Full variable domain (missing parts from reference TRBV28 and TRBJ2-7): DVKVTQSSRYLVKRTGEKVFLECVQDMDHENMFWYRQDPGLGLRLIYFSYDVKMKEKGDIPEGYSVSREKKERFSLILESASTNQTSMYLCASSGGASSYEQYFGPGTRLTVT.

The genes are TRBV7-2 and TRBJ1-1, with 8 bases aligning to TRBD1. The CDR3 spans 13 residues. V shed 5 bases and J 5 bases; nucleotides not matched to a gene: 4. CDR1 is SGHTA and CDR2 is FQGNSA in the germline V gene. The CDR3 DNA reads as TGTGCCAGCAGCCAACGGACAGGGACTGAAGCTTTCTTT. This sequence encodes CASSQRTGTEAFF.

The chain has TRBV10-1 and TRBJ2-1; possible D gene TRBD2, 6 bases. The CDR3 totals 13 residues. Trimming left V 6 bases short and J 7 bases short, with 13 bases between. Germline values: CDR1 WNHNN, CDR2 SYGVQD (reference sequence). This CDR3 is CASSAGFSNEQFF. CDR3 DNA: TGCGCCAGCAGCGCGGGATTCAGTAATGAGCAGTTCTTC.

The rearrangement links TRBV6-1 to TRBJ1-5, with D perhaps matching TRBD1 (6 bases). The CDR3 is 14 residues long. Germline V gene sequence: CDR1 MNHNS, CDR2 SASEGT. V was trimmed by 3 bases and J by 5 bases, leaving 11 bases between them. DNA for the CDR3: TGTGCCAGCAGTGAGAGTACAGGGTATCAGCCCCAGCATTTT. Its protein is CASSESTGYQPQHF.

This sequence joins TRBV4-3 and TRBJ2-1; D might be TRBD2 (5 bases). The germline V and J ends were trimmed by 0 bases and 4 bases, with 10 bases remaining between them. The CDR3 totals 15 residues. Germline CDR1 and CDR2: LGHNA and YSLEER. CDR3 region: CASSQEAGNYNEQFF. In DNA, the CDR3 is TGCGCCAGCAGCCAAGAAGCCGGGAATTACAATGAGCAGTTCTTC.

This rearrangement joins TRBV6-5 to TRBJ1-2; D is unclear. Trimming took off 0 bases at V and 4 bases at J, with 6 bases between the two ends. The CDR3 loop spans 13 amino acids. Germline assignment: CDR1 MNHEY and CDR2 SVGAGI. The CDR3 bases are TGTGCCAGCAGTTACTCAAATGGCTATGGCTACACCTTC. Translating gives CASSYSNGYGYTF.

V gene TRBV5-1 combines with J gene TRBJ2-7, with D possibly TRBD1 on 7 matching bases. The CDR3 loop spans 17 amino acids. With 5 bases removed from V and 0 bases from J, the gap between germline ends came to 21 bases. The germline CDR1 and CDR2 sequences are SGHRS and YFSETQ. CDR3 residues: CASSLQGGGTSSYEQYF. The CDR3, as DNA: TGCGCCAGCAGTCTCCAAGGGGGCGGGACGAGCTCCTACGAGCAGTACTTC.

The CDR3 coding sequence is TGTGCCAGCAACCTAAACGGCAATGAGCAGTTCTTC. Translated: CASNLNGNEQFF. The chain uses TRBV11-3 and TRBJ2-1; D gene uncertain. V shed 7 bases and J shed 6 bases, with 10 bases lying between them. From germline, CDR1 is SGHNT and CDR2 YENEEA. The length of the CDR3 is 12 residues.

This clone was seen a single time. The gene calls are TRBV7-9 and TRBJ2-3; the D is unclear. The CDR3 consists of 15 residues. Trimming shortened V by 2 bases and J by 4 bases, and 13 bases separated the two germline ends. CDR1 SEHNR and CDR2 FQNEAQ come from the germline V gene (reference sequence). The CDR3: CASSLWRSQADTQYF. Written as DNA, the CDR3 is TGTGCCAGCAGCTTATGGCGCTCTCAGGCAGATACGCAGTATTTT.

This chain connects TRBV9 to TRBJ1-2, with D maybe TRBD1 (5 bases). This CDR3 contains 14 residues. Germline CDR1 is SGDLS and CDR2 is YYNGEE. V dropped 5 bases and J dropped 3 bases, with 14 bases sitting between them. The CDR3 coding sequence is TGTGCCAGCAGTTCCAGTGGGGGGGACTATGGCTACACCTTC. Encoded protein: CASSSSGGDYGYTF.

The V and J genes are TRBV12-5 and TRBJ2-3; D remains ambiguous. The CDR3 loop spans 14 amino acids. V lost 5 bases and J lost 1, with 10 bases in between. The germline V gene has CDR1 LGHNT and CDR2 FRNRAP. The CDR3 DNA follows: TGTGCTAGTGGTCCCGCCGGAGGCACAGATACGCAGTATTTT. Translated, it gives CASGPAGGTDTQYF. Full variable domain (remainder filled in from reference TRBV12-5 and TRBJ2-3): DARVTQTPRHKVTEMGQEVTMRCQPILGHNTVFWYRQTMMQGLELLAYFRNRAPLDDSGMPKDRFSAEMPDATLATLKIQPSEPRDSAVYFCASGPAGGTDTQYFGPGTRLTVL.

This clone has only a few counts. The V gene is TRBV18, the J gene TRBJ2-7; no firm D call. The CDR3 has 12 residues. V dropped 6 bases and J dropped 5 bases, with 11 bases sitting between them. Germline loops: CDR1 KGHSH, CDR2 LQKENI. The CDR3 is CASSLGFDEQYF. In DNA form, the CDR3 reads TGTGCCAGCTCCCTGGGGTTTGACGAGCAGTACTTC.

This rearrangement joins TRBV10-1 to TRBJ2-2; 12 bases match TRBD2. CDR1 is WNHNN, CDR2 SYGVQD, per germline (reference sequence). The V and J ends lost 4 bases and 0 bases, in that order; junction bases with no gene match: 3. This CDR3 has 17 residues. In nucleotides, the CDR3 is TGCGCCAGCAGTGGACTAGCGGGAGCCCCGAACACCGGGGAGCTGTTTTTT. Translated: CASSGLAGAPNTGELFF.

The chain has TRBV19 and TRBJ1-5; D not resolved. The CDR3 totals 13 residues. The germline CDR1 and CDR2 sequences are LNHDA and SQIVND (reference sequence). Trimming took off 4 bases at V and 6 bases at J, with 10 bases between the two ends. The CDR3 here is CASSTGASQPQHF. Written as DNA, the CDR3 is TGTGCCAGTAGTACCGGTGCGAGTCAGCCCCAGCATTTT.

The rearrangement joins TRBV5-4 to TRBJ2-2; no definite D call. Germline V gene data show CDR1 as SGHNT and CDR2 as YYREEE (reference sequence). Trimming left V 5 bases short and J 6 bases short, with 14 bases between. The CDR3 extends over 14 amino acids. CDR3 sequence: CASRSDQQAGELFF. The CDR3 nucleotides are TGTGCCAGCAGGTCGGATCAGCAGGCCGGGGAGCTGTTTTTT.

J is TRBJ2-1 and V is TRBV28; 14 bases agree with TRBD2. CDR1 and CDR2 from the germline V gene are MDHEN and SYDVKM. Germline trimming cut 6 bases from V and 10 bases from J; bases unmatched to any gene: 29. There are 22 residues in the CDR3. Here the CDR3 DNA reads TGTGCCAGCAGAAATTTGCCGCCGGTGGGGACTAGCGGGAGAGGGCGATGGCGGGAGCAGTTCTTC. Its translation: CASRNLPPVGTSGRGRWREQFF.

The chain has TRBV19 and TRBJ2-1, with 7 bases that match TRBD2. V gave up 3 bases and J gave up 9 bases; unmatched junction bases: 5. Germline loops: CDR1 LNHDA, CDR2 SQIVND (reference sequence). This CDR3 is 13 amino acids long. CDR3 loop: CASSMTSFAEQFF. DNA of the CDR3: TGTGCCAGTAGTATGACTAGCTTTGCTGAGCAGTTCTTC.

V gene TRBV5-1 combines with J gene TRBJ2-1; D may be TRBD2 (6 bases). Trimming cost V 0 bases and J 4 bases, with 14 bases left between them. The CDR3 is made up of 16 amino acids. Germline CDR1 is SGHRS and CDR2 is YFSETQ. CDR3 amino acids: CASSLGGRTSYNEQFF. For the CDR3, the DNA is TGCGCCAGCAGCTTGGGAGGGAGGACATCTTACAATGAGCAGTTCTTC. The full variable domain, completed using reference TRBV5-1 and TRBJ2-1, is KAGVTQTPRYLIKTRGQQVTLSCSPISGHRSVSWYQQTPGQGLQFLFEYFSETQRNKGNFPGRFSGRQFSNSRSEMNVSTLELGDSALYLCASSLGGRTSYNEQFFGPGTRLTVL.

The rearrangement links TRBV5-4 to TRBJ2-1, with 12 bases matching TRBD1. Germline CDR1 and CDR2: SGHNT and YYREEE (reference sequence). The CDR3 contains 14 residues. The V gene end was trimmed by 0 bases and the J gene end by 11 bases; junction bases not matched to a gene: 3. CDR3 DNA: TGTGCCAGCAGCTTGGGGGACAGGGGGCCTAAGCAGTTCTTC. Protein sequence: CASSLGDRGPKQFF.

The chain recombines TRBV27 with TRBJ2-1; D uncertain. The length of the CDR3 is 13 residues. Trimming cost V 3 bases and J 0 bases, with 3 bases left between them. CDR1 MNHEY and CDR2 SMNVEV come from the germline V gene (reference sequence). The CDR3 coding sequence is TGTGCCAGCAGTTTGGGCTCCTACAATGAGCAGTTCTTC. Translation: CASSLGSYNEQFF.

The V gene is TRBV5-1, the J gene TRBJ2-7; D not resolved. V shed 1 base and J shed 2 bases, with 19 bases lying between them. The CDR3 length is 17 residues. Germline V gene sequence: CDR1 SGHRS, CDR2 YFSETQ. In nucleotides, the CDR3 is TGCGCCAGCAGCTTGTACCACAGTGGGCAGCTTACCTACGAGCAGTACTTC. This translates into CASSLYHSGQLTYEQYF.

This clone occurred a few times. One base away lies a much larger clone, so this may be a sequencing read error. The genes are TRBV29-1 and TRBJ2-2; a weak D match, TRBD1 (6 bases). Germline V lookup: CDR1 SQVTM, CDR2 ANQGSEA. Trimming stripped 7 bases from V and 0 bases from J, with 9 bases between. This CDR3 contains 13 residues. The CDR3 bases are TGCAGCGCCGGACAGACGAACACCGGGGAGCTGTTTTTT. It is translated as CSAGQTNTGELFF.